These T cell receptor beta chains were read from a single sample in a study of shared clonotypes between healthy human individuals. Clones were sequenced by immunoSEQ multiplex PCR, and TCRdb holds only the in-frame ones, with some missing. The sample consists of 1.4 million to 1.5 million clones, more than 95% of them appearing once. The sequencing sample was made of naive CD4+ T cells sorted from blood. Every receptor here comes from a man younger than 40 in good health. CDR3s include the opening cysteine and the closing phenylalanine or tryptophan. A D gene is named only where the DNA matches it firmly. Rows may omit the clone size; those that give it use once, few, many or a size class.

D gene | J gene | V gene | clone size | CDR3 protein
TRBD2 | TRBJ2-3 | TRBV7-3 | NA | CASSLTLAGRSTDTQYF
TRBD1 | TRBJ2-1 | TRBV10-2 | NA | CASRQGNEQFF
TRBD2 | TRBJ2-3 | TRBV7-3 | NA | CASSLIGGRGRDTHTDTQYF
NA | TRBJ1-2 | TRBV27 | NA | CASSTRAQGLYYGYTF
TRBD1 | TRBJ2-2 | TRBV9 | NA | CASRGQANTGELFF
TRBD2 | TRBJ2-7 | TRBV30 | NA | CAWSVRTSGFPSLYEQYF
NA | TRBJ1-4 | TRBV28 | NA | CASSPTWGNEKLFF
NA | TRBJ2-1 | TRBV9 | NA | CASSVQPTVNEQFF
NA | TRBJ2-7 | TRBV10-3 | once | CAISEGSYEQYF
TRBD1 | TRBJ2-5 | TRBV18 | NA | CASSKTGWSETQYF
NA | TRBJ2-2 | TRBV30 | NA | CAWSVLRAENTGELFF
NA | TRBJ2-3 | TRBV5-1 | NA | CASSLDLGTDTQYF
NA | TRBJ1-1 | TRBV19 | NA | CASSILVGTEAFF
NA | TRBJ2-5 | TRBV10-1 | few | CASSEGLAETQYF
NA | TRBJ2-5 | TRBV6-5 | NA | CASSPGVSETQYF
TRBD2 | TRBJ2-1 | TRBV5-1 | NA | CASSPGLAGGPPNEQFF
NA | TRBJ1-2 | TRBV6-5 | NA | CASSYTVDSYGYTF
NA | TRBJ2-7 | TRBV7-2 | NA | CASSLARRGDEQYF
NA | TRBJ1-3 | TRBV28 | NA | CASSLGAGNTIYF
TRBD1 | TRBJ1-2 | TRBV5-1 | NA | CASSLTQGALIYGYTF
TRBD1 | TRBJ2-5 | TRBV28 | NA | CASIPVRGNGGQETQYF
NA | TRBJ2-5 | TRBV7-8 | NA | CASSFGSQETQYF
NA | TRBJ2-7 | TRBV27 | NA | CASSFSAGTTSYEQYF
TRBD1 | TRBJ2-3 | TRBV7-6 | once | CASSSRDRDTDTQYF
TRBD2 | TRBJ2-1 | TRBV19 | NA | CASSIRTSGNNEQFF
NA | TRBJ2-1 | TRBV7-7 | NA | CASSLALTGEQFF
NA | TRBJ1-1 | TRBV19 | NA | CASSPPGRNTEAFF
NA | TRBJ2-1 | TRBV29-1 | NA | CSVTPLGRDNEQFF
TRBD2 | TRBJ2-7 | TRBV9 | NA | CASSIKREGYEQYF